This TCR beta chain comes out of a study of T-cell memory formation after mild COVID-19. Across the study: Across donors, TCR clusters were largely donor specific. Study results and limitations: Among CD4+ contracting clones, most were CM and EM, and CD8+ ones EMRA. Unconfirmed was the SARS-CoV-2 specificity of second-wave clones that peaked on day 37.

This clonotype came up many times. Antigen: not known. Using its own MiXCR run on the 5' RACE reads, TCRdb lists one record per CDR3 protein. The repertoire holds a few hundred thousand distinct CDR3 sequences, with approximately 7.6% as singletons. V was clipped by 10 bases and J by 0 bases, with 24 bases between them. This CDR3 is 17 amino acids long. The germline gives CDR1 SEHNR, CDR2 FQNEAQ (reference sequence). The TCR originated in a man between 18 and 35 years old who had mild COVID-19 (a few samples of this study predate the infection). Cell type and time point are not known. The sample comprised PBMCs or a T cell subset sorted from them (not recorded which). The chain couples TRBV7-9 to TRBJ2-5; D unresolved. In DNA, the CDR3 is TGTGCCACCACCTTTATTGGGCGAGAATATTACCAAGAGACCCAGTACTTC. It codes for CATTFIGREYYQETQYF.